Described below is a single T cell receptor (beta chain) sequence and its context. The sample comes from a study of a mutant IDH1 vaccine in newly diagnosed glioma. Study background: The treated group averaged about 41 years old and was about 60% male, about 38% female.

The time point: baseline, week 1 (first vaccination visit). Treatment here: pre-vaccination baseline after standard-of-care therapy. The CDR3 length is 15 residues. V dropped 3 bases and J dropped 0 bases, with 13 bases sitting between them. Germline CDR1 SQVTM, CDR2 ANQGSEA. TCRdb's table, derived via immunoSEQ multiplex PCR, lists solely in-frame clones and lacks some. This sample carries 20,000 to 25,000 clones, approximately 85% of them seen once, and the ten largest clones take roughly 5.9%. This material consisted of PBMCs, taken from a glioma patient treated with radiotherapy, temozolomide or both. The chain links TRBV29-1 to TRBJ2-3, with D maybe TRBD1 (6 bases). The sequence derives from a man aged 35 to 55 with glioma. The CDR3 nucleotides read TGCAGCGTTGATAATGGACAGCCCAGCACAGATACGCAGTATTTT. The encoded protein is CSVDNGQPSTDTQYF.